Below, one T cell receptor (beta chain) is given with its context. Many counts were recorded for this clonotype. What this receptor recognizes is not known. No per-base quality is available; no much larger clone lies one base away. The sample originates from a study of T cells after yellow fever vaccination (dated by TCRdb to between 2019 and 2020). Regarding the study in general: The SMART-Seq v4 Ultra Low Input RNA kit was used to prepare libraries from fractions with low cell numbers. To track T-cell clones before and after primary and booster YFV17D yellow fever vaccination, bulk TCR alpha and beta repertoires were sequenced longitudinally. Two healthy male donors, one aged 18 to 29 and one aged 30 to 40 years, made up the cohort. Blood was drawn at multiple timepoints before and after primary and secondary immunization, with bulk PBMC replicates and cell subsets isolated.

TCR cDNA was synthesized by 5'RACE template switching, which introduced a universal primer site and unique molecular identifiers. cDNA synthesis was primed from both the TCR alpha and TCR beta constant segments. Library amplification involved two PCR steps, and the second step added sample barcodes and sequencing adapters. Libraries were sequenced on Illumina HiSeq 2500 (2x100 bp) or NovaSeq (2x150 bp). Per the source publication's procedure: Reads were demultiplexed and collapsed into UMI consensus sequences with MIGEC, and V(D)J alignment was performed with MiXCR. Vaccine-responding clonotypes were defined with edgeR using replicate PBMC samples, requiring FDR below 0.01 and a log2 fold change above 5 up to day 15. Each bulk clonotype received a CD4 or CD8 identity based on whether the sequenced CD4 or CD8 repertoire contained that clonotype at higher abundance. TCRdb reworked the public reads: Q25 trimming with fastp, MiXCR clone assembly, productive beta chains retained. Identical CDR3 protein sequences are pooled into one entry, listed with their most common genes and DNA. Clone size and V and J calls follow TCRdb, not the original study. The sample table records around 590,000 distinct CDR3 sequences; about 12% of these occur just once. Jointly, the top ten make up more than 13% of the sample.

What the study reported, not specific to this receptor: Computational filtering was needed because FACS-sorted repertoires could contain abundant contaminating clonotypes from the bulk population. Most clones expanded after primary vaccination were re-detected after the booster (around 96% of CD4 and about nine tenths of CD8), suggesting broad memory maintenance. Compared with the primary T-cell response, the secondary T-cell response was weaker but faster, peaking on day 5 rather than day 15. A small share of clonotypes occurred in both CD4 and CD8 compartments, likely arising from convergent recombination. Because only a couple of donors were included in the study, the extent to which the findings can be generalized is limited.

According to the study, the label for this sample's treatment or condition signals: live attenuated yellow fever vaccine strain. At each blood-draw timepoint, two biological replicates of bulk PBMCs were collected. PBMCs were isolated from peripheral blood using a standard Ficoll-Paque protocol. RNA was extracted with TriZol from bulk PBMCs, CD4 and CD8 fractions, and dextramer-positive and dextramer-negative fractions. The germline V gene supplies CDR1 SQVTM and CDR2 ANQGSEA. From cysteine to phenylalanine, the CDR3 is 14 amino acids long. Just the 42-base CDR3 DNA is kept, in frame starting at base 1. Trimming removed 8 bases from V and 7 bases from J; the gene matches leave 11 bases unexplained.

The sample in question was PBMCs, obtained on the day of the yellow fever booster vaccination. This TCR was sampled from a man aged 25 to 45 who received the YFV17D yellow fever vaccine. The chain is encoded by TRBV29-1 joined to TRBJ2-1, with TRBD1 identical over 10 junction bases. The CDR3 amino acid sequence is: CSFGTGDHRNEQFF. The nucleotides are TGCAGCTTCGGGACAGGGGACCACCGAAATGAGCAGTTCTTC.